The 18 T cell receptor beta chains below come from one sample, sequenced in a study of blood T cell repertoires in COVID-19 (TCRdb year 2020). Libraries were constructed by the immunoSEQ multiplex PCR assay. Imported from immuneACCESS, the table was reduced by TCRdb to in-frame sequences with V and J called. These copies leave out some clones; in studies compared against another copy, an unresolved V gene accounts for under half, and the cause of the remainder is not known. Counted in this sample were around 190,000 clones; about 86% of them appeared once. Jointly, the top ten make up roughly 25% of the sample. The sample comprised PBMCs or T cells enriched from blood (not recorded which). All receptors derive from a woman aged 40-49 years in a cohort exposed to, infected with or recovered from COVID-19 (not recorded which).

This clone was seen a handful of times. The V and J genes are TRBV5-1 and TRBJ2-3, with D maybe TRBD1 (7 bases). With 0 bases removed from V and 4 bases from J, the gap between germline ends came to 15 bases. The CDR3 is made up of 16 amino acids. Germline values: CDR1 SGHRS, CDR2 YFSETQ. CDR3 sequence: CASSLGGRRGADTQYF. In DNA form, the CDR3 reads TGCGCCAGCAGCTTGGGGGGCCGCAGGGGGGCAGATACGCAGTATTTT.

The gene calls are TRBV4-3 and TRBJ2-1; 14 nucleotides align to TRBD2. The germline CDR1 and CDR2 sequences are LGHNA and YSLEER. The junction had 6 bases not matched to a gene; V was cut back by 2 bases and J by 3 bases. There are 18 residues in the CDR3. The CDR3 region has the DNA TGCGCCAGCAGCCAAACCGGGACTAGCGGGAGAATCTACAATGAGCAGTTCTTC. Its protein is CASSQTGTSGRIYNEQFF.

This rearrangement joins TRBV3-1 (or the pseudogene TRBV3-2) to TRBJ1-5; 8 bases are a match to TRBD1. The germline gives CDR1 LGHDT, CDR2 YNNKEL (reference sequence). Trimming at V came to 6 bases and at J to 2 bases, leaving 6 bases not matched to a gene. CDR3 length: 15 amino acids. The CDR3 protein is CASSLDRGGNQPQHF. CDR3 nucleotide sequence: TGTGCCAGCAGTTTAGACAGGGGAGGCAATCAGCCCCAGCATTTT.

This clone came up many times. The rearrangement joins TRBV5-6 to TRBJ1-2; no reliable D call. The CDR3 has 11 residues. Trimming removed 4 bases at V and 3 bases at J, with 4 bases between. CDR1 and CDR2 from the germline V gene are SGHDT and YYEEEE. The CDR3 DNA reads TGTGCCAGCAGCCAGGACTATGGCTACACCTTC. This translates into CASSQDYGYTF.

The J gene is TRBJ2-1, the V gene TRBV29-1; 8 bases agree with TRBD2. Germline V lookup: CDR1 SQVTM, CDR2 ANQGSEA. The CDR3 runs to 13 residues. V was clipped by 4 bases and J by 9 bases; unmatched bases: 8. CDR3 nucleotide sequence: TGCAGCGTTGTGACGGGGGGGCGAGGTGAGCAGTTCTTC. Protein: CSVVTGGRGEQFF.

The chain recombines TRBV16 with TRBJ1-2; D may be TRBD1 (5 bases). V lost 5 bases and J lost 6, with 19 bases in between. Germline V gene data show CDR1 as KGHSY and CDR2 as FQNENV. The CDR3 is made up of 15 amino acids. For the CDR3, the DNA is TGTGCCAGCAGCTCAGAGGCAGGGCTTGGGAATGGCTACACCTTC. Translating gives CASSSEAGLGNGYTF.

The rearrangement joins TRBV2 to TRBJ1-2; 10 bases match TRBD1. Germline V gene data show CDR1 as SNHLY and CDR2 as FYNNEI. V shed 6 bases and J 5 bases; nucleotides not matched to a gene: 6. CDR3 size: 14 residues. DNA of the CDR3: TGTGCCAGCAGGCCCGGACAGGGGGGATATGGCTACACCTTC. Amino acid sequence: CASRPGQGGYGYTF.

This chain uses TRBV9 with TRBJ2-7; the D gene is possibly TRBD1 (6 bases). Germline-derived CDR1 and CDR2 are SGDLS and YYNGEE. V lost 5 bases and J lost 3, with 15 bases in between. CDR3 length: 14 amino acids. In DNA, the CDR3 is TGTGCCAGCAGTGTTCAGGGGTTTGGCTACGAGCAGTACTTC. This gives the protein CASSVQGFGYEQYF.

A few counts support this clone. This rearrangement joins TRBV19 to TRBJ2-7; TRBD2 aligns across 8 bases. J was trimmed by 2 bases and V by 3 bases; bases with no gene match: 6. The CDR3 is made up of 15 amino acids. Germline values: CDR1 LNHDA, CDR2 SQIVND (reference sequence). CDR3 in amino acids: CASSIAGGDAYEQYF. The CDR3 DNA follows: TGTGCCAGTAGTATTGCCGGGGGGGATGCCTACGAGCAGTACTTC.

CDR3 coding DNA: TGCGCCAGCAGCTTGGAAGGCGGGAGCGGGGAGCTGTTTTTT. This encodes CASSLEGGSGELFF. V is TRBV5-1 and J is TRBJ2-2, with 7 bases identical to TRBD2. CDR1 and CDR2 (germline): SGHRS, YFSETQ. The CDR3 runs 14 residues. Trimming removed 0 bases from V and 7 bases from J; junction bases left unmatched: 3.

This clone was recorded at least ten times. The chain employs TRBV19 and TRBJ1-1; 7 positions agree with TRBD1. This CDR3 is built from 13 residues. The trim removed 9 bases at V and 1 base at J, leaving 5 bases unmatched. Germline CDR1 and CDR2: LNHDA and SQIVND (reference sequence). The DNA of the CDR3 is TGTGCCAGCAAACAGGGGTGGAACACTGAAGCTTTCTTT. Translated, it gives CASKQGWNTEAFF.

V usage is TRBV7-9 and J usage is TRBJ2-1, with 8 bases fitting TRBD2. Germline V CDR1 and CDR2: SEHNR, FQNEAQ (reference sequence). J was trimmed by 15 bases and V by 1 base; bases with no gene match: 5. The CDR3 is 12 residues long. The CDR3 nucleotides read TGTGCCAGCAGCTTAGAAGGAGCGGGGGCGTTCTTC. Its translation is CASSLEGAGAFF. Supplemented by reference TRBV7-9 and TRBJ2-1, the full variable domain reads DTGVSQNPRHKITKRGQNVTFRCDPISEHNRLYWYRQTLGQGPEFLTYFQNEAQLEKSRLLSDRFSAERPKGSFSTLEIQRTEQGDSAMYLCASSLEGAGAFFGPGTRLTVL.

The chain couples TRBV19 to TRBJ1-5; 9 positions agree with TRBD1. The CDR3 covers 16 residues. The germline V gene encodes CDR1 LNHDA and CDR2 SQIVND (reference sequence). V was clipped by 6 bases and J by 5 bases; unmatched bases: 11. CDR3 region: CASSIRDRATDQPQHF. As DNA, the CDR3 is TGTGCCAGTAGCATCCGGGACAGGGCGACCGATCAGCCCCAGCATTTT.

This clone was recorded a few times. The chain links TRBV5-4 to TRBJ2-7, with 9 bases matching TRBD2. With 3 bases clipped from V and 0 bases from J, the junction kept 4 bases outside the gene matches. Germline-derived CDR1 and CDR2 are SGHNT and YYREEE (reference sequence). The CDR3 length is 15 residues. Here the CDR3 reads CASSYSGRPSYEQYF. The CDR3 bases are TGTGCCAGCAGCTATAGCGGGAGACCCTCCTACGAGCAGTACTTC.

This clone was seen only once. J is TRBJ2-5 and V is TRBV4-1; 10 positions agree with TRBD2. CDR1 MGHRA and CDR2 YSYEKL come from the germline V gene. V shed 1 base and J 5 bases; nucleotides not matched to a gene: 4. This CDR3 region has 15 residues. The DNA for the CDR3 is TGCGCCAGCAGCCAAGCTAGCGGGAGATTGGAGACCCAGTACTTC. It translates to CASSQASGRLETQYF.

V gene TRBV27 combines with J gene TRBJ1-2; weak D call: TRBD1 (5 bases). V was shortened by 6 bases and J by 7 bases, with 24 bases between the two germline ends. The germline V gene has CDR1 MNHEY and CDR2 SMNVEV (reference sequence). The CDR3 is 16 residues long. As DNA, the CDR3 is TGTGCCAGCAGAACCTCGCCGAGGGAGGATAGGGGTGGCTACACCTTC. Amino acids: CASRTSPREDRGGYTF.

The V gene is TRBV3-1 (or the pseudogene TRBV3-2), the J gene TRBJ1-2, with D possibly matching TRBD1 (5 bases). Germline loops: CDR1 LGHDT, CDR2 YNNKEL (reference sequence). The V gene lost 2 bases and the J gene lost 3 bases, with 13 bases spanning the gap. The CDR3 covers 15 residues. CDR3 amino acids: CASSQFVGGDYGYTF. CDR3 coding DNA: TGTGCCAGCAGCCAATTTGTGGGGGGTGACTATGGCTACACCTTC.

V gene TRBV13 combines with J gene TRBJ1-2; 8 positions agree with TRBD1. The CDR3 extends over 14 amino acids. V shed 8 bases and J 4 bases; nucleotides not matched to a gene: 9. Germline CDR1 PRHDT, CDR2 FYEKMQ (reference sequence). The CDR3 is CASSQDRGVYGYTF. CDR3 nucleotides: TGTGCCAGCTCCCAAGACAGGGGTGTCTATGGCTACACCTTC.